What follows is one T cell receptor beta chain and its context. The antigen is unknown. The sample is drawn from a study of tumor-infiltrating lymphocytes in primary liver carcinoma. Study-wide background: Patients included men and women of 30 to 69 years.

Study-wide results and caveats: Researchers report that only about 7.5-25% of top clones turned up in all five tumor regions.

The CDR3 length is 12 residues. V lost 9 bases and J 1 base, leaving 9 bases between the germline ends. CDR1 LNHDA and CDR2 SQIVND come from the germline V gene (reference sequence). TCR beta cDNA was made from 500 ng total RNA with a constant-region primer. Each TCR beta library was derived from three nested multiplex PCR rounds that employed slightly modified ARM-PCR. The first two PCR rounds used TRBV1-TRBV30 primers with a Cbeta primer, around 10 cycles each. Each CDR3 protein gets one entry after TCRdb re-called the multiplex PCR reads with MiXCR. The table lists 100,000 to 150,000 distinct CDR3 sequences, 64% of them singletons, with 8.4% in the top ten. Unsorted bulk tissue of roughly 17-33 mg yielded co-extracted RNA and DNA. Five discrete regions of every tumor underwent sampling.

The chain has TRBV19 and TRBJ1-1; perhaps TRBD1 as D (6 bases). Specimen: liver tumor tissue from sampling region 3. Noted subset: tumor region T3, left-lateral pole. The receptor's source is a woman aged 60-75 years with primary liver carcinoma and hepatitis B virus infection. The CDR3 sequence: CASNRENTEAFF. The CDR3 nucleotides read TGTGCCAGCAACAGGGAGAACACTGAAGCTTTCTTT.